This TCR beta chain was recovered during a study of T cell responses to AZD1222 COVID-19 vaccine (dated by TCRdb to the early 2020s). In terms of the full investigation: A total of over 230 trial participants underwent TCR sequencing, of whom about 200 had received two doses of AZD1222 and roughly 26 had received two doses of the MenACWY control vaccine. Enrollment into the trials was organized by age into subgroups of 18-55, 56-69 and 70-plus years, and those subgroups contained about 160, 30 and 59 TCR-sequenced participants, respectively.

As concerns this clone: This clone's antigen is unknown. No much larger clone exists at a distance of one base, and base qualities are not known.

V and J are truncated by 6 bases and 4 bases respectively, leaving an intervening sequence of 15 bases. Including the terminal cysteine and phenylalanine, the CDR3 comprises 14 residues. Kept here is only the CDR3 DNA, which spans 42 bases and is read in frame from base 1. CDR1 and CDR2 were assigned from the germline V gene (reference sequence) as SGHNT and YYREEE. The CDR3 regions of human TCRbeta chains were subjected to immunosequencing. Processing in the source paper ran as follows. TCRs in the repertoires were compared against a reference library of SARS-CoV-2-specific TCRs that had been generated with the MIRA antigen-specificity platform. Breadth was defined as the fraction of unique TCRs that were SARS-CoV-2-associated. Depth was defined as the fraction of total T cells that were SARS-CoV-2-associated. Using the MIRA data, each spike-specific TCR was mapped to the spike region that the TCR reacts to and placed in a CD4 or CD8 class. Log10-transformed breadth and depth values were compared by one-way ANOVA with Sidak's multiple comparisons tests. TCRdb took over this immuneACCESS table, retaining in-frame rearrangements with V and J assigned. Such tables are incomplete; in checked studies, under half of the missing clones stem from an unresolved V gene, and the remainder is unexplained. V and J calls and clone size are copied from that table; D and trimming were computed from the DNA. This sample is represented by 150,000 to 200,000 clones; 90% of them were singletons. Clones ranked in the top ten supply approximately 5.9% of the sample.

This specimen's time point label, per the study, means: about 28 days (+/-7) after the second vaccine dose. AZD1222 recipients whose second dose came at about 4 weeks and those whose second dose came at about 12 weeks were combined into one group, since spike-specific TCR depth and breadth did not differ between the two schedules. Samples from vaccinated people were obtained from the UK trials COV001 and COV002, which included a single-blind randomized controlled phase 2/3 trial of AZD1222 (ChAdOx1 nCoV-19) in healthy adults. For TCRbeta chain sequencing, PBMC samples from trial participants were taken at day 0 and at day 28 after the second dose. Results and caveats for the whole study, not just this receptor: Most participants were white British and females outnumbered males, and the authors suggested that clonal diversity may have been underestimated. The 56-69-year group was small, and its depth increase did not reach significance, likely because of low power. Only a handful of AZD1222 recipients were SARS-CoV-2 seropositive at baseline, limiting conclusions about previously exposed vaccinees. The vaccine-associated CD4 TCRs covered the entire spike protein, and the dominant responses fell in regions 160-218 and 743-854. No day 14 peak-response samples were available, so repertoires were characterized only after the peak T cell response. Epitopes outside the regions mutated in the B.1.351 and B.1.1.7 variants were reportedly recognized by nearly half of the unique spike-specific TCRs. Spike-specific TCR breadth and depth rose significantly after two AZD1222 doses compared with day 0 and with MenACWY recipients.

The source is an adult who received the AZD1222 COVID-19 vaccine. The input for sequencing was peripheral blood, taken 28 days after the second AZD1222 dose. The chain is assembled from TRBV5-4 and TRBJ2-3; the best D guess is TRBD1, with 8 bases matching. The CDR3 amino acid sequence is: CASTSQGGSDTQYF. The nucleotides read TGTGCCAGCACTTCACAGGGGGGGTCAGATACGCAGTATTTT.